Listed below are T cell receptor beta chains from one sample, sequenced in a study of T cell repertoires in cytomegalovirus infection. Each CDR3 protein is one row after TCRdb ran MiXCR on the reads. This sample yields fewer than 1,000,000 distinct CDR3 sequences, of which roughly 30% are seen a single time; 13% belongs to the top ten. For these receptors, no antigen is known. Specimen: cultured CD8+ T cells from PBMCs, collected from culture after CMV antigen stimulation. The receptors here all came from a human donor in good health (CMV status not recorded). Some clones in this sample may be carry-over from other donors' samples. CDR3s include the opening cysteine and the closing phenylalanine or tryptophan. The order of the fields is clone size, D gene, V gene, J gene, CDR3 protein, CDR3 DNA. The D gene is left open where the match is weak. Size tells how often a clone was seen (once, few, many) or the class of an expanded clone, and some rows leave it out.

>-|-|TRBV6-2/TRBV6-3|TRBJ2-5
CASSSSETEYF
TGTGCCAGCAGTTCATCTGAGACCGAGTACTTC
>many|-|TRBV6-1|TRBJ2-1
CASSVLGNEQFF
TGTGCCAGCAGTGTACTAGGGAATGAGCAGTTCTTC
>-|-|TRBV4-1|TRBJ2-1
CASSQKNEQFF
TGCGCCAGCAGCCAGAAGAATGAGCAGTTCTTC
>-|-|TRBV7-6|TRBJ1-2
CASEGYGYTF
TGTGCCAGCGAGGGGTATGGCTACACCTTC
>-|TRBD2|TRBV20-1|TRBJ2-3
CSARTSGGARWADTQYF
TGCAGTGCTAGGACTAGCGGGGGGGCCCGGTGGGCAGATACGCAGTATTTT
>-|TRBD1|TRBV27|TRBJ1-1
CASLGTVLNFEAFF
TGTGCCAGCCTTGGGACAGTTCTTAACTTTGAAGCTTTCTTT
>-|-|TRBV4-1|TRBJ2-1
CASSQDGGEQFF
TGTGCCAGCAGCCAAGATGGCGGGGAGCAGTTCTTC
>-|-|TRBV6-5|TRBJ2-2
CASSYGQPGELFF
TGTGCCAGCAGTTACGGCCAGCCCGGGGAGCTGTTTTTT
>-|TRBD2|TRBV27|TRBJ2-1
CASSLGLAGGRGNEQFF
TGTGCCAGCAGTTTAGGACTAGCGGGGGGCCGGGGCAATGAGCAGTTCTTC
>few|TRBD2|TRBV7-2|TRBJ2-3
CASSLAQLWTSGGLKDTQYF
TGTGCCAGCAGCTTAGCGCAACTCTGGACTAGCGGGGGGTTGAAAGATACGCAGTATTTT
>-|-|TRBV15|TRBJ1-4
CATSRDINTANEKLFF
TGTGCCACCAGCAGAGATATTAACACCGCTAATGAAAAACTGTTTTTT
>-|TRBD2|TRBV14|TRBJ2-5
CASSQSIGTSFRETQYF
TGTGCCAGCAGCCAATCGATAGGGACTAGTTTTCGAGAGACCCAGTACTTC
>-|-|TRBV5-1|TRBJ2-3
CASRQNTDTQYF
TGCGCCAGCAGGCAGAACACAGATACGCAGTATTTT
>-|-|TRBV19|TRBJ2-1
CASSIGPQGGNEQFF
TGTGCCAGTAGTATCGGACCACAAGGGGGTAATGAGCAGTTCTTC
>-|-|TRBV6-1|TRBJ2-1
CASSTQGPEQFF
TGTGCCAGCAGTACACAGGGTCCTGAGCAGTTCTTC
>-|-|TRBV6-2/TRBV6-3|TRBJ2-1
CASSSGDHTSYNEQFF
TGTGCCAGCAGCTCCGGGGACCACACCTCCTACAATGAGCAGTTCTTC
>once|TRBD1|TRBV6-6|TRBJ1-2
CASSYRQGDMVGGYTF
TGTGCCAGCAGTTACAGACAGGGGGATATGGTCGGAGGCTACACCTTC
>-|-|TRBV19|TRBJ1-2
CASNGVAGYTF
TGTGCCAGTAATGGGGTGGCTGGCTACACCTTC
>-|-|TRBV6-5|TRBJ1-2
CASSEELKGLGYGYTF
TGTGCCAGCAGTGAAGAACTCAAAGGGCTCGGCTATGGCTACACCTTC
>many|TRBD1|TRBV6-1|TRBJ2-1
CASSTPGQGIYNEQFF
TGTGCCAGCAGTACTCCGGGACAGGGGATCTACAATGAGCAGTTCTTC
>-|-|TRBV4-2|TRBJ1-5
CASSHGQYSNQPQHF
TGTGCCAGCAGCCATGGACAGTATAGCAATCAGCCCCAGCATTTT
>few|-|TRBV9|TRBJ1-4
CASSVSGKNEKLFF
TGTGCCAGCAGCGTTTCAGGGAAGAATGAAAAACTGTTTTTT
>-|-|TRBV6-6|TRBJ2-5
CASSPRGGKYQETQYF
TGTGCCAGCAGTCCCAGAGGGGGAAAGTACCAAGAGACCCAGTACTTC
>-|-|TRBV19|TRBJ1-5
CASTSEMGGNQPQHF
TGTGCCAGTACCTCTGAGATGGGGGGCAATCAGCCCCAGCATTTT
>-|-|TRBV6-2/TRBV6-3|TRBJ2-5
CASTLRAGQETQYF
TGTGCCAGCACCCTGAGGGCGGGGCAAGAGACCCAGTACTTC
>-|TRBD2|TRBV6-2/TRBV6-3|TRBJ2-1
CASSYPGLAASSYNEQFF
TGTGCCAGCAGTTACCCGGGACTAGCGGCAAGCTCCTACAATGAGCAGTTCTTC
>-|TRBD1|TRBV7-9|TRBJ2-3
CASRYRQGRITDTQYF
TGTGCCAGCAGATACCGACAGGGAAGGATCACAGATACGCAGTATTTT
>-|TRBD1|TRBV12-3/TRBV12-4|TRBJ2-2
CASSPPGGAGGELFF
TGTGCCAGCAGTCCCCCAGGGGGCGCGGGCGGGGAGCTGTTTTTT
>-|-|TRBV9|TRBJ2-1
CASSVGWLNEQFF
TGTGCCAGCAGCGTAGGTTGGCTAAATGAGCAGTTCTTC
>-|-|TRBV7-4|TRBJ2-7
CASSSPPPGQSYEQYF
TGTGCCAGCAGCTCCCCCCCACCGGGGCAATCCTACGAGCAGTACTTC
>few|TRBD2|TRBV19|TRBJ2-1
CASMGGKDEQFF
TGTGCCAGTATGGGGGGGAAGGATGAGCAGTTCTTC
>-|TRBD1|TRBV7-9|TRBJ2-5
CASSLGTGETETQYF
TGTGCCAGCAGCTTAGGGACAGGGGAGACCGAGACCCAGTACTTC
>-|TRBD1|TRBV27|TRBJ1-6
CASSLSRQGTPLHF
TGTGCCAGCAGTTTATCCCGACAGGGGACACCCCTCCACTTT
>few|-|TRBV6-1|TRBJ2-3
CASSGRDRAFTDTQYF
TGTGCCAGCAGTGGGCGGGACAGAGCTTTCACAGATACGCAGTATTTT
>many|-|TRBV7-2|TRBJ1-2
CASSSVGDGYGYTF
TGTGCCAGCAGCTCGGTCGGGGACGGCTATGGCTACACCTTC
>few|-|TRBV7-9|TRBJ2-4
CASSLDEGLAGIQYF
TGTGCCAGCAGCTTAGATGAGGGGCTAGCTGGCATTCAGTACTTC
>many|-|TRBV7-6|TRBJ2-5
CASSLGTGTQETQYF
TGTGCCAGCAGCTTAGGAACAGGAACTCAAGAGACCCAGTACTTC
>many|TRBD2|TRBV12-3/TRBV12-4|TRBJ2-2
CASSSRQGTSGGQNTGELFF
TGTGCCAGCAGTTCCCGACAGGGGACTAGCGGGGGGCAGAACACCGGGGAGCTGTTTTTT
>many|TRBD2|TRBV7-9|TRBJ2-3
CRLAGPGDTQYF
TGTCGTCTAGCGGGGCCAGGGGATACGCAGTATTTT
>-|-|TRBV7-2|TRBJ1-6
CASRPPRGRDSPLHF
TGTGCCAGCAGGCCCCCCAGGGGCCGGGATTCACCCCTCCACTTT
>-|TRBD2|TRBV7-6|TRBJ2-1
CASSFLEGRARNEQFF
TGTGCCAGCAGCTTCCTTGAGGGGAGGGCTCGCAATGAGCAGTTCTTC
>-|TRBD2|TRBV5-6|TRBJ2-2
CASSTWERGALAGELFF
TGTGCCAGCAGCACATGGGAGCGGGGGGCTCTTGCGGGGGAGCTGTTTTTT
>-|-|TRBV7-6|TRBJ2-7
CASSQVRSYEQYF
TGTGCCAGCAGCCAAGTTCGGTCCTACGAGCAGTACTTC
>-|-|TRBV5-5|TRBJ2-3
CASSLEGGPGTDTQYF
TGTGCCAGCAGCTTGGAAGGGGGGCCGGGCACAGATACGCAGTATTTT